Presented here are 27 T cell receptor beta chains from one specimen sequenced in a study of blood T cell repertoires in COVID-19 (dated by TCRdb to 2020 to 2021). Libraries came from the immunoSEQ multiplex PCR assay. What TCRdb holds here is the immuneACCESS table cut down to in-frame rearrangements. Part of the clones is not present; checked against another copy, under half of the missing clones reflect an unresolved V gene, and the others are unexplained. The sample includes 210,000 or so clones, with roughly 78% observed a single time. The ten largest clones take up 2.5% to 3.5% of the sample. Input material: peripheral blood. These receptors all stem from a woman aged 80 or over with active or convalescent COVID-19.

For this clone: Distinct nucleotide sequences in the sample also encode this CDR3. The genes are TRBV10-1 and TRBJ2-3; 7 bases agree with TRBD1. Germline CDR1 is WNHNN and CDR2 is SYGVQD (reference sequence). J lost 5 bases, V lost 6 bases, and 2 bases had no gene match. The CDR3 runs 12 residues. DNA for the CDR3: TGCGCCAGCAGCTCAGGGGGAGATACGCAGTATTTT. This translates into CASSSGGDTQYF.

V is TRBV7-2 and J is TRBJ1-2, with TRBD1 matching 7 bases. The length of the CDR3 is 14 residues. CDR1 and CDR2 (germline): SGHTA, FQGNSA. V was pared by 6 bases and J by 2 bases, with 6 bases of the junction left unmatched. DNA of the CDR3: TGTGCCAGCAGGGTGACAGGGTCAAACTATGGCTACACCTTC. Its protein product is CASRVTGSNYGYTF.

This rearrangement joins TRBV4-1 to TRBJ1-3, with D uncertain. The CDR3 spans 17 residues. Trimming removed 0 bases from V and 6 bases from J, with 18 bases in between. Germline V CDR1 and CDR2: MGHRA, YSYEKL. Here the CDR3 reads CASSQDYATTEANTIYF. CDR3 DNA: TGCGCCAGCAGCCAAGATTATGCCACCACGGAGGCAAACACCATATATTTT.

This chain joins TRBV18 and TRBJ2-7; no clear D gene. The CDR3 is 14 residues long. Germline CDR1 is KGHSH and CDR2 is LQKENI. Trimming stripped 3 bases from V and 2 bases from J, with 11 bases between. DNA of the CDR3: TGTGCCAGCTCACCTGTAACAGAAGCCTACGAGCAGTACTTC. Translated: CASSPVTEAYEQYF.

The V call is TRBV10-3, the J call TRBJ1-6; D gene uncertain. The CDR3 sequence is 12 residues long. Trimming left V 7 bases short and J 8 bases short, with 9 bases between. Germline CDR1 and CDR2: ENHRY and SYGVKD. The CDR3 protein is CAINQFYSPLHF. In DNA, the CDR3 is TGTGCCATCAATCAGTTCTATTCACCCCTCCACTTT.

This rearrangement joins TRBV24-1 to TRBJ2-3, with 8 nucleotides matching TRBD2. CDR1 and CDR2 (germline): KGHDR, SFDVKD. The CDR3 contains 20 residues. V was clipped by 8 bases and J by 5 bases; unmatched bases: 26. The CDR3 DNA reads TGTGCCACCAAATGCCCCGAAGCGGGGGACCCGAATACTACACTAGATACGCAGTATTTT. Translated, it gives CATKCPEAGDPNTTLDTQYF.

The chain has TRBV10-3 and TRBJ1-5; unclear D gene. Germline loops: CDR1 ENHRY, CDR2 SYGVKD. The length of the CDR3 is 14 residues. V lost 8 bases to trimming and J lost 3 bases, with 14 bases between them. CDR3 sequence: CAIGGGGTNQPQHF. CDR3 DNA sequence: TGTGCCATCGGCGGTGGAGGAACCAATCAGCCCCAGCATTTT.

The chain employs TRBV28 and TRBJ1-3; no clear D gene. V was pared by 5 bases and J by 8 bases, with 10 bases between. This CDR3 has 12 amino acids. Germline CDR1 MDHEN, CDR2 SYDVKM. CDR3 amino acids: CASSAAEDTIYF. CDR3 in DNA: TGTGCCAGCAGTGCGGCCGAGGACACCATATATTTT.

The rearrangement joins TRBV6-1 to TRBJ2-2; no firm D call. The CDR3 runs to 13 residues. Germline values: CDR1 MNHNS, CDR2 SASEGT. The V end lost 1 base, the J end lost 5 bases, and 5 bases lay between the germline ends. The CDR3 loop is CASSEVATGELFF. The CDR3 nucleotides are TGTGCCAGCAGTGAAGTGGCTACCGGGGAGCTGTTTTTT.

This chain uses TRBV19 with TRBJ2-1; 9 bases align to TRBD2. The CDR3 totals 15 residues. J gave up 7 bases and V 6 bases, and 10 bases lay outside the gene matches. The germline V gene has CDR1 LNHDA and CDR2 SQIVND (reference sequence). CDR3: CASSASGVGANEQFF. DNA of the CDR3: TGTGCCAGTAGCGCTAGCGGGGTAGGTGCGAATGAGCAGTTCTTC.

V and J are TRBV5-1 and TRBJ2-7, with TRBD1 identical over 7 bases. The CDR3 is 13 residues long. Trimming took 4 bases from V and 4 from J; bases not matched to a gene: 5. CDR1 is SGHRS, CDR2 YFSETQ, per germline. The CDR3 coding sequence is TGCGCCAGCAGCCCAACAGGGGTTTACGAGCAGTACTTC. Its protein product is CASSPTGVYEQYF. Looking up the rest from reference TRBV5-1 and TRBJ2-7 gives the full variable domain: KAGVTQTPRYLIKTRGQQVTLSCSPISGHRSVSWYQQTPGQGLQFLFEYFSETQRNKGNFPGRFSGRQFSNSRSEMNVSTLELGDSALYLCASSPTGVYEQYFGPGTRLTVT.

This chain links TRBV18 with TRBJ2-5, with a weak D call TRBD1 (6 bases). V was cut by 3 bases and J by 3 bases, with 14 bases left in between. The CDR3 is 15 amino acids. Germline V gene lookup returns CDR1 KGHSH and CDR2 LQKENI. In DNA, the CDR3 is TGTGCCAGCTCACCCCCCACCCAGGGGAAAGAGACCCAGTACTTC. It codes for CASSPPTQGKETQYF. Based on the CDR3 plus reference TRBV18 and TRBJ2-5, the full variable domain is NAGVMQNPRHLVRRRGQEARLRCSPMKGHSHVYWYRQLPEEGLKFMVYLQKENIIDESGMPKERFSAEFPKEGPSILRIQQVVRGDSAAYFCASSPPTQGKETQYFGPGTRLLVL.

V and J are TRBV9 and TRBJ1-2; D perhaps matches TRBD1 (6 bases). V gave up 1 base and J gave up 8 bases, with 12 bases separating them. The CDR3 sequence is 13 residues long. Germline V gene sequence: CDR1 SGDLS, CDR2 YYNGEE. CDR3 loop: CASSVMGAYGYTF. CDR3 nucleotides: TGTGCCAGCAGCGTAATGGGGGCGTACGGCTACACCTTC. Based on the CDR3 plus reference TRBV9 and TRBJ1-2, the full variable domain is DSGVTQTPKHLITATGQRVTLRCSPRSGDLSVYWYQQSLDQGLQFLIQYYNGEERAKGNILERFSAQQFPDLHSELNLSSLELGDSALYFCASSVMGAYGYTFGSGTRLTVV.

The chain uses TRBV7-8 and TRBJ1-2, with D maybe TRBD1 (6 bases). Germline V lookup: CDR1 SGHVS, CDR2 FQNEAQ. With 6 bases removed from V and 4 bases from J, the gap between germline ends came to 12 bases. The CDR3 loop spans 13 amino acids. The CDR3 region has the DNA TGTGCCAGCAGTTTCACAGGGAGCTATGGCTACACCTTC. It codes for CASSFTGSYGYTF.

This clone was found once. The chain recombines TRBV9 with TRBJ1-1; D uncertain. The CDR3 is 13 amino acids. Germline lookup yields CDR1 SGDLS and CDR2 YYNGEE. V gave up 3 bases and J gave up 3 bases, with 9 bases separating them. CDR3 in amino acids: CASSDGVDTEAFF. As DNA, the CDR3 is TGTGCCAGCAGCGACGGGGTGGACACTGAAGCTTTCTTT.

The CDR3 sequence is CASSPPPGTGSEAFF. The CDR3 bases are TGTGCCAGCAGCCCCCCTCCCGGGACAGGGTCTGAAGCTTTCTTT. The chain uses TRBV5-4 and TRBJ1-1, with 9 nucleotides matching TRBD1. J was trimmed by 6 bases and V by 4 bases; bases with no gene match: 10. The CDR3 contains 15 residues. Germline V lookup: CDR1 SGHNT, CDR2 YYREEE (reference sequence).

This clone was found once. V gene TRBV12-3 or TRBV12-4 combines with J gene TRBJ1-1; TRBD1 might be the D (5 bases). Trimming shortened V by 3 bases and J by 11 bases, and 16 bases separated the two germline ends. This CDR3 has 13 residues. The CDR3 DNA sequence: TGTGCCAGCAGTTTCAAATCGGGGGGGACGGCTTTCTTT. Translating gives CASSFKSGGTAFF.

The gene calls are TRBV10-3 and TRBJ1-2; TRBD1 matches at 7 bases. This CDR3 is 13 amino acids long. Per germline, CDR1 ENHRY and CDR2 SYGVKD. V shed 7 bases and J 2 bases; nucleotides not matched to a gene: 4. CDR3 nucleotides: TGTGCCATCACCAGGGACAGCAACTATGGCTACACCTTC. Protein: CAITRDSNYGYTF.

The CDR3 DNA reads TGCGCCAGCAGCATGTTACAGGGGGCGAACACTGAAGCTTTCTTT. Translated: CASSMLQGANTEAFF. The chain combines TRBV5-1 with TRBJ1-1, with TRBD1 identical over 9 bases. CDR1 and CDR2 (germline): SGHRS, YFSETQ. The CDR3 covers 15 residues. The J segment lost 1 base and the V segment lost 4 bases, leaving 5 bases of the junction unmatched.

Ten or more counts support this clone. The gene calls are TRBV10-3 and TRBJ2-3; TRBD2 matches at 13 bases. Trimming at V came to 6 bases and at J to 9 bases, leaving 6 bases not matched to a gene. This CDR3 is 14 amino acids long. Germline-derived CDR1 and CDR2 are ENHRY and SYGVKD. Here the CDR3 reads CAISEGLAGETQYF. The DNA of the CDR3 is TGTGCCATCAGCGAAGGACTAGCGGGGGAAACGCAGTATTTT.

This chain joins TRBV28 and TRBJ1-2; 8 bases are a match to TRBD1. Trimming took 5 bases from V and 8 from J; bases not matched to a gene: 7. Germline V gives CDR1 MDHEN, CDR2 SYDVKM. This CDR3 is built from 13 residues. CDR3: CASSRQGAGGYTF. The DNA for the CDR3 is TGTGCCAGCAGTCGTCAGGGGGCGGGCGGCTACACCTTC.

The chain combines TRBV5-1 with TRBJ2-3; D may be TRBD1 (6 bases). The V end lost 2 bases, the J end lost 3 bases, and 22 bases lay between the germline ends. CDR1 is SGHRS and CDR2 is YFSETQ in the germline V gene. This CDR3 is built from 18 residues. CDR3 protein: CASSFLAGEGGETDTQYF. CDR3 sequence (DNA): TGCGCCAGCAGCTTTTTAGCAGGAGAAGGGGGTGAAACAGATACGCAGTATTTT.

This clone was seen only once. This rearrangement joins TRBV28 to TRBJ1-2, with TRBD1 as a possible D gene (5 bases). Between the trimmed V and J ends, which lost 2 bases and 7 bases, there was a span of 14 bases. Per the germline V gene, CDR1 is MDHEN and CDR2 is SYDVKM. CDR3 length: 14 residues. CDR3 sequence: CASSLSQGDLGYTF. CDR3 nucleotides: TGTGCCAGCAGTTTAAGTCAGGGTGATCTTGGCTACACCTTC.

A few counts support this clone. CDR3 region: CAWSQDSDQPQHF. DNA for the CDR3: TGTGCCTGGAGCCAAGACAGCGATCAGCCCCAGCATTTT. V gene TRBV30 combines with J gene TRBJ1-5; D is possibly TRBD1 (5 bases). CDR3 length: 13 amino acids. V was trimmed by 3 bases and J by 5 bases, leaving 11 bases between them. Germline V gene sequence: CDR1 GTSNPN, CDR2 SVGIG (reference sequence).

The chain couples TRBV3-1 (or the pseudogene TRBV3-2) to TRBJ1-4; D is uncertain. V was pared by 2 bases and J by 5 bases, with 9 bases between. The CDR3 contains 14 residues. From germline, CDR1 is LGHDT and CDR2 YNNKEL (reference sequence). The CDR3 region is CASSQQVYNEKLFF. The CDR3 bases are TGTGCCAGCAGCCAACAGGTATACAATGAAAAACTGTTTTTT.

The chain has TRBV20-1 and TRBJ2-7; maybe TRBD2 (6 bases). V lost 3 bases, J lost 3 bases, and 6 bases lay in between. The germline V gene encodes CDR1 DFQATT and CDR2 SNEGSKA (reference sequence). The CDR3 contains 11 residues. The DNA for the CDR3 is TGCAGTGCTAGGGACTACTACGAGCAGTACTTC. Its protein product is CSARDYYEQYF.

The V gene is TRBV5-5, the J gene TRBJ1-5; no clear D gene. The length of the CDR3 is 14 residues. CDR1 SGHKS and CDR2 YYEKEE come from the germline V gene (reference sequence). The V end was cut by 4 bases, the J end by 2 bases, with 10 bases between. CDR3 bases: TGTGCCAGCAGCCCAGTAGCCGGCAATCAGCCCCAGCATTTT. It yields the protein CASSPVAGNQPQHF.